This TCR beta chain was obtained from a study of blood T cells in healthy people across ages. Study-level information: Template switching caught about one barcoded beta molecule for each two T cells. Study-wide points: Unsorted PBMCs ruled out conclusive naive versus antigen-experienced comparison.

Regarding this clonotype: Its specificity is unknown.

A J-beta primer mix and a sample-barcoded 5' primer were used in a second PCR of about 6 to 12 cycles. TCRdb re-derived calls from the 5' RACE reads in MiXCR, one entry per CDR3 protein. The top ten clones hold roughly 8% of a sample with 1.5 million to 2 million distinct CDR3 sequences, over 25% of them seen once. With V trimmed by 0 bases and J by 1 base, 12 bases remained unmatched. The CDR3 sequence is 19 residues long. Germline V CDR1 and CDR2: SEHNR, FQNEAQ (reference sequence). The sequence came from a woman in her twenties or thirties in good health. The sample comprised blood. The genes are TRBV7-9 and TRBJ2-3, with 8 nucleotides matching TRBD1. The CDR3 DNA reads TGTGCCAGCAGCTTAGCGGGTCCGACGACAGGGGCTCGCACAGATACGCAGTATTTT. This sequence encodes CASSLAGPTTGARTDTQYF.